The next 9 T cell receptor beta chains were all read from a single sample in a study of blood T cell repertoires in COVID-19 (dated by TCRdb to between 2020 and 2021). Receptor libraries were prepared by the immunoSEQ multiplex PCR assay. The table comes from immuneACCESS by way of TCRdb, which keeps in-frame sequences with V and J called. Part of the clones is missing from these tables; in studies checked, under half for an unresolved V gene and the rest for unknown reasons. The sample table holds 350,000 to 450,000 clones, of which about 87% were seen once. The ten top clones hold about 2.3% of the sample. The sample comprised peripheral blood. All receptors derive from a woman in her sixties with COVID-19, enrolled during active disease.

This clone was observed a single time. The V gene is TRBV12-3 or TRBV12-4, the J gene TRBJ1-1; D not certain. The CDR3 totals 13 residues. Trimming took off 6 bases at V and 6 bases at J, with 14 bases between the two ends. In DNA, the CDR3 is TGTGCCAGCAGCCCACCAAGCAGGTCTGAAGCTTTCTTT. This codes for CASSPPSRSEAFF.

J is TRBJ1-5 and V is TRBV4-1; 9 bases map to TRBD1. This CDR3 region has 16 residues. With 3 bases clipped from V and 1 base from J, the junction kept 4 bases outside the gene matches. CDR1 is MGHRA and CDR2 is YSYEKL in the germline V gene. For the CDR3, the DNA is TGCGCCAGCAGCCAGGGGACAGGGTGGAGCAATCAGCCCCAGCATTTT. Translated, it gives CASSQGTGWSNQPQHF.

This sequence joins TRBV5-1 and TRBJ1-3; 8 bases fit TRBD1. The CDR3 covers 16 residues. The trim removed 1 base at V and 1 base at J, leaving 4 bases unmatched. Germline values: CDR1 SGHRS, CDR2 YFSETQ. The CDR3 loop reads CASSLSGGFSGNTIYF. CDR3 sequence (DNA): TGCGCCAGCAGCTTGTCAGGGGGCTTTTCTGGAAACACCATATATTTT.

The DNA of the CDR3 is TGTGCCAGCAGCGTAGGATCGGGACAGGGGAAGGAGACCCAGTACTTC. Translating it yields CASSVGSGQGKETQYF. The gene calls are TRBV9 and TRBJ2-5; 10 bases line up with TRBD1. This CDR3 comprises 16 residues. V dropped 0 bases and J dropped 5; count of bases not matched to a gene: 7. Germline V lookup: CDR1 SGDLS, CDR2 YYNGEE.

This chain connects TRBV2 to TRBJ2-2; possible D gene TRBD1, 6 bases. Between the trimmed V and J ends, which lost 8 bases and 2 bases, there was a span of 12 bases. This CDR3 spans 14 amino acids. Germline V lookup: CDR1 SNHLY, CDR2 FYNNEI. The CDR3 loop reads CASEQDSNTGELFF. CDR3 bases: TGTGCCAGCGAGCAGGACAGTAACACCGGGGAGCTGTTTTTT.

V gene TRBV3-1 (or the pseudogene TRBV3-2) combines with J gene TRBJ2-5; TRBD1 matches at 8 bases. From germline, CDR1 is LGHDT and CDR2 YNNKEL (reference sequence). Trimming took 4 bases from V and 5 from J; bases not matched to a gene: 12. CDR3 size: 16 residues. The CDR3 loop is CASSRHNQGARETQYF. The CDR3 coding sequence is TGTGCCAGCAGCCGACACAACCAGGGGGCCCGTGAGACCCAGTACTTC.

The V call is TRBV5-1, the J call TRBJ2-7; TRBD2 matches at 8 bases. This CDR3 contains 14 residues. J lost 1 base, V lost 5 bases, and 5 bases had no gene match. Germline assignment: CDR1 SGHRS and CDR2 YFSETQ. CDR3: CASSFGTRSYEQYF. The CDR3 DNA reads TGCGCCAGCAGTTTCGGGACTAGATCCTACGAGCAGTACTTC.

This clone was counted a single time. J is TRBJ1-6 and V is TRBV14, with 7 bases aligning to TRBD1. The CDR3 has 17 residues. Losses at the gene ends were 2 bases for V and 7 bases for J; bases not matched to a gene: 11. The germline gives CDR1 SGHDN, CDR2 FVKESK. The DNA of the CDR3 is TGTGCCAGCAGCCAATACCTCGACAGGGCCAGAAATTCACCCCTCCACTTT. This encodes CASSQYLDRARNSPLHF.

This clone came up once. V and J are TRBV2 and TRBJ1-5; D may be TRBD1 (6 bases). CDR1 and CDR2 (germline): SNHLY, FYNNEI. CDR3 size: 15 residues. V lost 4 bases and J lost 3, with 13 bases in between. The CDR3 sequence: CASSAEGGDNQPQHF. The DNA of the CDR3 is TGTGCCAGCAGTGCGGAAGGGGGGGACAATCAGCCCCAGCATTTT.